The entry that follows covers one T cell receptor (beta chain) sequence. Which antigen it targets is not known. Base qualities are not at hand, and no much larger clone is one base apart. This sample is drawn from a study of Graves' ophthalmopathy and Graves' hyperthyroidism (dated by TCRdb to between 2018 and 2020). Regarding the study in general: Peripheral blood samples were taken at the time of initial diagnosis, before any treatment was given. The study used signatures of the TCR beta repertoire to tell Graves' ophthalmopathy apart from Graves' hyperthyroidism and to predict which patients would progress to ophthalmopathy. An independent validation cohort was composed of around 19 hyperthyroidism patients and approximately 15 patients who later progressed from hyperthyroidism to ophthalmopathy. After sampling, hyperthyroidism patients received methimazole starting at 30 mg daily, and ophthalmopathy patients received high-dose intravenous methylprednisolone. In six hyperthyroidism patients, the T-cell repertoire of thyroid tissue was compared with the T-cell repertoire of blood. A discovery set of about a hundred patients (around 40 ophthalmopathy, 55 to 60 stable hyperthyroidism) was enrolled to explore V-J signatures distinguishing ophthalmopathy from hyperthyroidism. In total, over 130 blood samples were TCR-sequenced: fewer than 50 ophthalmopathy, under 80 hyperthyroidism and 17 hyperthyroidism-to-ophthalmopathy patients. What the research found in general, with its limitations: No statistical method was used to set the sample size in advance, and the investigators knew which group each participant was assigned to. Ophthalmopathy was separated from stable hyperthyroidism by the 13-signature model with about 88% sensitivity and 81% to 84% specificity in cross-validation and with 80%/75% in the test set. Most expanded thyroid clonotypes with a frequency above 0.001 also appeared in blood, which suggests that blood repertoires may reflect the immune response in the thyroid. In validation, the model predicted ophthalmopathy progression with 55% to 71% sensitivity and around 72% specificity; some twelve predicted patients were CT-confirmed with GO in a median of approximately six months.

For repertoire sequencing, TCR beta CDR3 regions were amplified from RNA transcripts. The first round was an RT-PCR using HTBI primers with the Qiagen OneStep RT-PCR kit, and this first round was followed by a second-round multiplex PCR, then size selection and purification. Sequencing of the libraries was carried out on an Illumina HiSeq2000 in paired-end mode with 100 bp reads. Under the source paper's analysis protocol: SOAPnuke was used to process the reads, removing any read that contained adapters or uncalled bases, had a mean Phred below 15, or lacked an exact match to the constant primer or identifier. COPE v1.2.5 was used to merge the high-quality paired reads. Each unique nucleotide sequence was treated as a clonotype, and MiTCR v1.1 was used to align the clonotypes to the IMGT TRB V, D and J references. Only V-J combinations with frequency above 0.0001 were analysed, covering over 98% of repertoires. For each V-J combination, a TCR clonal expansion and chaos score was defined as F50 clonal expansion divided by the chaos observed in the TCRdist matrix. Welch's t-statistics and random forest were used to narrow the features down to more than 10 V-J combinations, which were then fed into a naive Bayes classifier. The Morisita-Horn index was used to measure how similar the thyroid and blood repertoires were. Starting from the raw public reads, TCRdb applied fastp trimming at Q25, assembled clones with MiXCR and retained in-frame beta chains. Entries that share a CDR3 protein sequence are merged under the most common genes and DNA. TCRdb's processing, not the authors', yielded these V and J calls. This sample is represented by around 670,000 distinct CDR3 sequences; approximately 40% of them were singletons. Approximately 43% of the sample rests with the top ten.

V is pared back by 3 bases and J by 7 bases, with 18 bases lying between the germline termini. Sequences MGHDK (CDR1) and SYGVNS (CDR2) are obtained from the germline V gene. The CDR3 contains 16 residues, cysteine and phenylalanine counted. Only the CDR3 DNA is retained, 48 bases long and in frame from the first base. The ophthalmopathy patients had moderately to severely active disease, with a Clinical Activity Score of 3 or higher, a NOSPECS grade of 4 or higher, and a disease duration of less than 3 months. Anyone with other autoimmune diseases, uncontrolled infections, pregnancy or lactation was excluded from the study. Diagnosis was based on clinical symptoms, serum thyroxine, TRAb, thyroid ultrasound and orbital computed tomography. PBMCs were isolated from around 10 ml of fresh peripheral blood by Ficoll-Paque density gradient centrifugation. Total RNA was extracted with Trizol reagent and quality-checked on an Agilent 2100 Bioanalyzer.

This receptor was obtained from an adult man with Graves' ophthalmopathy. The sample was peripheral blood. This chain is built from TRBV25-1 and TRBJ1-4; no D segment can be confidently identified. The nucleotide sequence is given as TGTGCCAGCAGTGATAGTGCCGGGGAGCTGGGTGAAAAACTGTTTTTT. This sequence encodes CASSDSAGELGEKLFF.